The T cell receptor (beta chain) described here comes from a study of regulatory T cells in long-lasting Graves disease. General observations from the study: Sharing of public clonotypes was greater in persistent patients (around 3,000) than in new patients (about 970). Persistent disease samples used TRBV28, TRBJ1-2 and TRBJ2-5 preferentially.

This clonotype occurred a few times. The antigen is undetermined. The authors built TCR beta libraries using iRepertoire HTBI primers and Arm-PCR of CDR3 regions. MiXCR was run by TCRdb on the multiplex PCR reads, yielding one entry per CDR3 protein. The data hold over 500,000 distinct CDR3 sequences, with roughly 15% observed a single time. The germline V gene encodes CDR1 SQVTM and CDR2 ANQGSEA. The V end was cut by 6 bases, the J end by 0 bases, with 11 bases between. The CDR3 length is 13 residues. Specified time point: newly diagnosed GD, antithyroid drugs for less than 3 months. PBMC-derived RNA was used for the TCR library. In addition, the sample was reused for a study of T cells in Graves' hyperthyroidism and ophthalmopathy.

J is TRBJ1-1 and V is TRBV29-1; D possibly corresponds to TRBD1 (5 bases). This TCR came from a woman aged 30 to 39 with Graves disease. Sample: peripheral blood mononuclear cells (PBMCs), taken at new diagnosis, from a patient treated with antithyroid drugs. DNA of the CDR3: TGCAGCGTCCGACAGTTCATGAACACTGAAGCTTTCTTT. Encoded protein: CSVRQFMNTEAFF.